These T cell receptor beta chains were read from a single sample in a study of regulatory T cells in long-lasting Graves disease. TCRdb fed the multiplex PCR reads into MiXCR, producing one record per CDR3 protein. The sample has around 460,000 distinct CDR3 sequences, about 20% seen once. The sequencing used peripheral blood mononuclear cells (PBMCs), collected when the disease was refractory, from a patient treated with antithyroid drugs. The receptor set was obtained from a female donor with Graves disease. Each CDR3 is given with its conserved first and last residue. The D gene is left open where the match is weak. The size entry is marked missing in some rows and otherwise reads once, few, many or a size class.

cdr3_nt: TGTGCCTGGAGTGTACCCCCGGAGCCCCTCCACTTT
cdr3_aa: CAWSVPPEPLHF
v_call: TRBV30
j_call: TRBJ1-6
clone_size: .
d_call: .

cdr3_nt: TGTGCCAGCACGCCTGGGGGACTAGCGGGAGTCCTCGAGACCCAGTACTTC
cdr3_aa: CASTPGGLAGVLETQYF
v_call: TRBV2
j_call: TRBJ2-5
clone_size: many
d_call: TRBD2

cdr3_nt: TGTGCCAGCAGCTTAGATTTTGGGGGTTTTGGAAACACTGAAGCTTTCTTT
cdr3_aa: CASSLDFGGFGNTEAFF
v_call: TRBV7-8
j_call: TRBJ1-1
clone_size: .
d_call: .

cdr3_nt: TGTGCCAGCAGCCAAGGGACTAGCCCGAACAATGAGCAGTTCTTC
cdr3_aa: CASSQGTSPNNEQFF
v_call: TRBV3-1
j_call: TRBJ2-1
clone_size: .
d_call: TRBD2

cdr3_nt: TGTGCCAGCAGCATATACACCCGGGACAGGGTCCACGAGCAGTACTTC
cdr3_aa: CASSIYTRDRVHEQYF
v_call: TRBV13
j_call: TRBJ2-7
clone_size: few
d_call: TRBD1

cdr3_nt: TGTGCCAGCAGCGGTAGCGGGGGAACAGATACGCAGTATTTT
cdr3_aa: CASSGSGGTDTQYF
v_call: TRBV28
j_call: TRBJ2-3
clone_size: few
d_call: TRBD2

cdr3_nt: TGTGCCAGCAGCCCTCGGACTAGCGGGAGTCAGACCCAGTACTTC
cdr3_aa: CASSPRTSGSQTQYF
v_call: TRBV3-1
j_call: TRBJ2-5
clone_size: many
d_call: TRBD2

cdr3_nt: TGTGCCAGCAGTCCGGGACTAGCGGGAGCGGGCGGGGAGCTGTTTTTT
cdr3_aa: CASSPGLAGAGGELFF
v_call: TRBV2
j_call: TRBJ2-2
clone_size: .
d_call: TRBD2

cdr3_nt: TGTGCCAGCAGCCAAGGGGTGCGGGACATTTCTGGCTACACCTTC
cdr3_aa: CASSQGVRDISGYTF
v_call: TRBV7-3
j_call: TRBJ1-2
clone_size: few
d_call: .

cdr3_nt: TGCGCCAGCAGCTCTACAGGGACCAACGAGCAGTACTTC
cdr3_aa: CASSSTGTNEQYF
v_call: TRBV5-1
j_call: TRBJ2-7
clone_size: few
d_call: .

cdr3_nt: TGCAGTGCCCCGGCTGGGGACTACGAGCAGTACTTC
cdr3_aa: CSAPAGDYEQYF
v_call: TRBV20-1
j_call: TRBJ2-7
clone_size: .
d_call: .

cdr3_nt: TGTGCCAGCTCACCAGACAGGGAAGTTGAAGCTTTCTTT
cdr3_aa: CASSPDREVEAFF
v_call: TRBV18
j_call: TRBJ1-1
clone_size: few
d_call: TRBD1

cdr3_nt: TGCAGTGCTAGCCCGACAGGGGGCGTACAAGAGACCCAGTACTTC
cdr3_aa: CSASPTGGVQETQYF
v_call: TRBV20-1
j_call: TRBJ2-5
clone_size: many
d_call: TRBD1

cdr3_nt: TGCAGTGCTAGAGGCGAGAGACTCAGCTCCTACGAGCAGTACTTC
cdr3_aa: CSARGERLSSYEQYF
v_call: TRBV20-1
j_call: TRBJ2-7
clone_size: few
d_call: .

cdr3_nt: TGTGCCAGCAGCGTAGAAATTGGGGACACCGGGGAGCTGTTTTTT
cdr3_aa: CASSVEIGDTGELFF
v_call: TRBV9
j_call: TRBJ2-2
clone_size: .
d_call: .

cdr3_nt: TGTGCCAGCAGCCGGACAGAAAGCAATCAGCCCCAGCATTTT
cdr3_aa: CASSRTESNQPQHF
v_call: TRBV28
j_call: TRBJ1-5
clone_size: many
d_call: .

cdr3_nt: TGCAGCGTTGAATCGGCGGGGGGGCCGTACGAGCAGTACTTC
cdr3_aa: CSVESAGGPYEQYF
v_call: TRBV29-1
j_call: TRBJ2-7
clone_size: few
d_call: TRBD2

cdr3_nt: TGTGCCAGCAGCCAAGATAACAGGGCCTATAATTCACCCCTCCACTTT
cdr3_aa: CASSQDNRAYNSPLHF
v_call: TRBV14
j_call: TRBJ1-6
clone_size: few
d_call: .

cdr3_nt: TGTGCCAGCAGCCCTTACCCCCCTAGCGCCCCTAGCACAGATACGCAGTATTTT
cdr3_aa: CASSPYPPSAPSTDTQYF
v_call: TRBV7-2
j_call: TRBJ2-3
clone_size: .
d_call: .

cdr3_nt: TGCGCCAGCAGAAAGGACAGGGGAGACTATGGCTACACCTTC
cdr3_aa: CASRKDRGDYGYTF
v_call: TRBV5-1
j_call: TRBJ1-2
clone_size: many
d_call: TRBD1

cdr3_nt: TGTGCCAGCAGGTCGACAGGCGCACTCCCCTACGAGCAGTACTTC
cdr3_aa: CASRSTGALPYEQYF
v_call: TRBV6-1
j_call: TRBJ2-7
clone_size: many
d_call: .

cdr3_nt: TGTGCCAGCAGTCCCCTGGGACTAGCGGGAGGTGAGCCCTACGAGCAGTACTTC
cdr3_aa: CASSPLGLAGGEPYEQYF
v_call: TRBV28
j_call: TRBJ2-7
clone_size: many
d_call: TRBD2

cdr3_nt: TGTGCCAGCAGGGGCAGGGGGACTAGCGGGGGGGCTCGGCAGTTCTTC
cdr3_aa: CASRGRGTSGGARQFF
v_call: TRBV28
j_call: TRBJ2-1
clone_size: .
d_call: TRBD2

cdr3_nt: TGTGCCAGCAGCCCTAGACTAGCGGGAGCTTATGAGCAGTTCTTC
cdr3_aa: CASSPRLAGAYEQFF
v_call: TRBV11-3
j_call: TRBJ2-1
clone_size: once
d_call: TRBD2

cdr3_nt: TGTGCCAGTAGTCAGTGGTATAGCAATCAGCCCCAGCATTTT
cdr3_aa: CASSQWYSNQPQHF
v_call: TRBV19
j_call: TRBJ1-5
clone_size: .
d_call: .

cdr3_nt: TGCAGTGCAGGGGCGGACTACTGGAACAATGAGCAGTTCTTC
cdr3_aa: CSAGADYWNNEQFF
v_call: TRBV20-1
j_call: TRBJ2-1
clone_size: few
d_call: .

cdr3_nt: TGTGCCAGCAGCCCTCTACCTTATAGCGGTTTTCTTGCCGGGAGCTGGCTTTACGAGCAGTACTTC
cdr3_aa: CASSPLPYSGFLAGSWLYEQYF
v_call: TRBV7-2
j_call: TRBJ2-7
clone_size: .
d_call: .

cdr3_nt: TGTGCCAGCAGCGTCGGACAGGCACTACAAGAGACCCAGTACTTC
cdr3_aa: CASSVGQALQETQYF
v_call: TRBV7-9
j_call: TRBJ2-5
clone_size: many
d_call: TRBD1

cdr3_nt: TGTGCCAGCAGCACCTTAGCGGGGTTAACAGATACGCAGTATTTT
cdr3_aa: CASSTLAGLTDTQYF
v_call: TRBV11-2
j_call: TRBJ2-3
clone_size: .
d_call: TRBD2

cdr3_nt: TGTGCCGCTGTACTGTCGGCGGCCGGGGAGCTGTTTTTT
cdr3_aa: CAAVLSAAGELFF
v_call: TRBV12-3/TRBV12-4
j_call: TRBJ2-2
clone_size: few
d_call: .

cdr3_nt: TGTGCCAGCAGTCCGGGGACAGCCCTGAACACTGAAGCTTTCTTT
cdr3_aa: CASSPGTALNTEAFF
v_call: TRBV28
j_call: TRBJ1-1
clone_size: .
d_call: TRBD1

cdr3_nt: TGTGCCAGCAGCCCCGCGGGAAATGAGCAGTTCTTC
cdr3_aa: CASSPAGNEQFF
v_call: TRBV7-2
j_call: TRBJ2-1
clone_size: .
d_call: .

cdr3_nt: TGTGCCATCAGTGGACTAGCGGAGCACACCGGGGAGCTGTTTTTT
cdr3_aa: CAISGLAEHTGELFF
v_call: TRBV10-3
j_call: TRBJ2-2
clone_size: few
d_call: TRBD2

cdr3_nt: TGTGCCAGCAGTGAGAGAGAGGACGGCTTATGGGGCTACACCTTC
cdr3_aa: CASSEREDGLWGYTF
v_call: TRBV2
j_call: TRBJ1-2
clone_size: many
d_call: .

cdr3_nt: TGTGCCAGTAGTATACTCGGGGCCGGGCAGCCCCAGCATTTT
cdr3_aa: CASSILGAGQPQHF
v_call: TRBV19
j_call: TRBJ1-5
clone_size: few
d_call: .

cdr3_nt: TGTGCCAGCAGCGTAGGTCGCTATGGCTACACCTTC
cdr3_aa: CASSVGRYGYTF
v_call: TRBV9
j_call: TRBJ1-2
clone_size: many
d_call: .

cdr3_nt: TGTGCCAGCTCACCAGTCCAAAGGGTTGAAGCTTTCTTT
cdr3_aa: CASSPVQRVEAFF
v_call: TRBV18
j_call: TRBJ1-1
clone_size: .
d_call: .

cdr3_nt: TGTGCCAGCAGCGTAGAGGACAGATTCTACGAGCAGTACTTC
cdr3_aa: CASSVEDRFYEQYF
v_call: TRBV9
j_call: TRBJ2-7
clone_size: .
d_call: .

cdr3_nt: TGTGCCAGCAGTCTTTTGGCCTCCCCGGACGGAAACACCATATATTTT
cdr3_aa: CASSLLASPDGNTIYF
v_call: TRBV6-8
j_call: TRBJ1-3
clone_size: .
d_call: .

cdr3_nt: TGTGCCAGCAGGCCTGAAGGGCCTGGCGGCTACACCTTC
cdr3_aa: CASRPEGPGGYTF
v_call: TRBV6-1
j_call: TRBJ1-2
clone_size: .
d_call: .

cdr3_nt: TGCAGTGCCCCATCTGGCGGGGCTCTATACACTGAAGCTTTCTTT
cdr3_aa: CSAPSGGALYTEAFF
v_call: TRBV20-1
j_call: TRBJ1-1
clone_size: few
d_call: .

cdr3_nt: TGTGCCATCAGTGGGGATAAGACAGGGAACTATGGCTACACCTTC
cdr3_aa: CAISGDKTGNYGYTF
v_call: TRBV10-3
j_call: TRBJ1-2
clone_size: many
d_call: TRBD1

cdr3_nt: TGTGCCAGCAGCCGAAACCCGGGACAGGGGAACACTGAAGCTTTCTTT
cdr3_aa: CASSRNPGQGNTEAFF
v_call: TRBV7-6
j_call: TRBJ1-1
clone_size: many
d_call: TRBD1

cdr3_nt: TGCGCCAGCAGCTTGGACTCACAGGGGTCTTGGCTTAGATCCTACGAGCAGTACTTC
cdr3_aa: CASSLDSQGSWLRSYEQYF
v_call: TRBV5-1
j_call: TRBJ2-7
clone_size: .
d_call: TRBD1

cdr3_nt: TGTGCCAGCAGTGAAAGGGACCCCTACGAGCAGTACTTC
cdr3_aa: CASSERDPYEQYF
v_call: TRBV2
j_call: TRBJ2-7
clone_size: many
d_call: .

cdr3_nt: TGTGCCAGCAGTTATGGGCGACAGGCCTTTGGCTATGGCTACACCTTC
cdr3_aa: CASSYGRQAFGYGYTF
v_call: TRBV27
j_call: TRBJ1-2
clone_size: many
d_call: .

cdr3_nt: TGCGCCAGCAGAAATGTAGATACGCAGTATTTT
cdr3_aa: CASRNVDTQYF
v_call: TRBV5-1
j_call: TRBJ2-3
clone_size: once
d_call: .

cdr3_nt: TGTGCCAGCAGCTATAATAATATCGGAACCTACGAGCAGTACTTC
cdr3_aa: CASSYNNIGTYEQYF
v_call: TRBV27
j_call: TRBJ2-7
clone_size: .
d_call: .

cdr3_nt: TGTGCCAGCAGCCCGGGACAAGCGGGCGGCTACACCTTC
cdr3_aa: CASSPGQAGGYTF
v_call: TRBV6-1
j_call: TRBJ1-2
clone_size: many
d_call: .

cdr3_nt: TGTGCTAGCGGCACGACGGGACTAGCGGGAGTAGAGACCCAGTACTTC
cdr3_aa: CASGTTGLAGVETQYF
v_call: TRBV7-7
j_call: TRBJ2-5
clone_size: few
d_call: TRBD2

cdr3_nt: TGTGCCAGCAGCTGGAGAAACATGAACACTGAAGCTTTCTTT
cdr3_aa: CASSWRNMNTEAFF
v_call: TRBV6-1
j_call: TRBJ1-1
clone_size: .
d_call: .

cdr3_nt: TGTGCCACCAGCGGAGCGGGTCCGGAGAGCCCAGATACGCAGTATTTT
cdr3_aa: CATSGAGPESPDTQYF
v_call: TRBV24-1
j_call: TRBJ2-3
clone_size: .
d_call: .

cdr3_nt: TGCGCCAGCAGCCATTGGGTCAGTTTTAGTTCACCCCTCCACTTT
cdr3_aa: CASSHWVSFSSPLHF
v_call: TRBV4-1
j_call: TRBJ1-6
clone_size: .
d_call: .

cdr3_nt: TGTGCCAGCAGCAAACGGGACCGAAGCACAGATACGCAGTATTTT
cdr3_aa: CASSKRDRSTDTQYF
v_call: TRBV11-3
j_call: TRBJ2-3
clone_size: .
d_call: .

cdr3_nt: TGCAGTGCTAGTGATGGGAATCGGTACGTGTACGAGCAGTACTTC
cdr3_aa: CSASDGNRYVYEQYF
v_call: TRBV20-1
j_call: TRBJ2-7
clone_size: many
d_call: .

cdr3_nt: TGTGCCAGCAGTTTATCGACGGGGAACGAGCAGTACTTC
cdr3_aa: CASSLSTGNEQYF
v_call: TRBV27
j_call: TRBJ2-7
clone_size: many
d_call: .

cdr3_nt: TGTGCCTGGAGTGTGGCCCAGAACTATGGCTACACCTTC
cdr3_aa: CAWSVAQNYGYTF
v_call: TRBV30
j_call: TRBJ1-2
clone_size: .
d_call: .

cdr3_nt: TGTGCCAGCAGCTTATACGAGATTACTAACTATGGCTACACCTTC
cdr3_aa: CASSLYEITNYGYTF
v_call: TRBV5-5
j_call: TRBJ1-2
clone_size: .
d_call: .